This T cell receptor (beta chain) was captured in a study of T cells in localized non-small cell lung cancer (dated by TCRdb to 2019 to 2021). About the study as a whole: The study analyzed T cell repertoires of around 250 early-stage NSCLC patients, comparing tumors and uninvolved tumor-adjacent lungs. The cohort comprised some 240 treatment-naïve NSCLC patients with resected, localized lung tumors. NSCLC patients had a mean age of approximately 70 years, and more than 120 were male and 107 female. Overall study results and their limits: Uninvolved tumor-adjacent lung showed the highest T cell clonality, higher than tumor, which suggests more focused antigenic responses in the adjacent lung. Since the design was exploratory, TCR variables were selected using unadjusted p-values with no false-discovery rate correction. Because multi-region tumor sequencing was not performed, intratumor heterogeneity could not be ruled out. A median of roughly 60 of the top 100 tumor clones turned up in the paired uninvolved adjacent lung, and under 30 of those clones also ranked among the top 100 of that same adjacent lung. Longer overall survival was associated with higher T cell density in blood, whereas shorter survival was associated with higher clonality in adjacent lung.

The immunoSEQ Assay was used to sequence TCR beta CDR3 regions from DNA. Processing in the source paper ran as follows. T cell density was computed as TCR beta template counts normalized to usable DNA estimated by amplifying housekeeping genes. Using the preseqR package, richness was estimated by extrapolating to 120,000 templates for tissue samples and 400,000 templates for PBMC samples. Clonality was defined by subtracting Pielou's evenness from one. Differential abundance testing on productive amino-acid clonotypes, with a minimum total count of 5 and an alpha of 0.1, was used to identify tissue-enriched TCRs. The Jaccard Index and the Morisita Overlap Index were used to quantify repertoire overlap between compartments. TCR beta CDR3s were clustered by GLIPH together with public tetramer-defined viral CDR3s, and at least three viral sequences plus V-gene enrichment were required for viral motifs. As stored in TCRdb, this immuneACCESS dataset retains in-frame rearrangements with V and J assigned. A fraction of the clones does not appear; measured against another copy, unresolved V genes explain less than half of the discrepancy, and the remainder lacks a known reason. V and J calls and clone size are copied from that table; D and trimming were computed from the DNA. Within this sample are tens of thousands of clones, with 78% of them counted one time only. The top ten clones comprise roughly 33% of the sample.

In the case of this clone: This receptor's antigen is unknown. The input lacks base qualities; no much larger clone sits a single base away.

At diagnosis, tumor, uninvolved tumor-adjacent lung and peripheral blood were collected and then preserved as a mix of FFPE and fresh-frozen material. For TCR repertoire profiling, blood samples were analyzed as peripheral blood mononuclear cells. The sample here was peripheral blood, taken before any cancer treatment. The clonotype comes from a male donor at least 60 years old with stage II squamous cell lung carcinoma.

The CDR3 amino acid sequence is: CASSPYRGGYTF. The sequenced DNA: TGTGCCAGCAGCCCCTACAGGGGGGGCTACACCTTC. The V gene is TRBV7-2 and the J gene is TRBJ1-2; 8 central nucleotides agree with TRBD1. The germline V gene specifies SGHTA as CDR1 and FQGNSA as CDR2. Ends trimmed: V by 5 bases, J by 8 bases; bases unmatched to a gene: 4. From cysteine to phenylalanine, the CDR3 is 12 amino acids long. Only the CDR3 region is kept as DNA, spanning 36 bases read in frame from base 1.